This T cell receptor (beta chain) derives from a study of T cell responses to AZD1222 COVID-19 vaccine. TCRdb's copy holds only in-frame clones and misses some; the assay was immunoSEQ multiplex PCR. This table has approximately 150,000 clones, more than 70% appearing once. The CDR3 is made up of 15 amino acids. V lost 1 base to trimming and J lost 6 bases; unmatched junction nucleotides: 6. CDR1 is GTSNPN, CDR2 SVGIG, per germline (reference sequence). The study, taken as a whole, reports: Only a handful of AZD1222 recipients, several in all, had baseline seropositivity. Donors, mostly white British, included more females; clonal diversity was possibly underestimated. Reportedly, close to half of spike-specific TCRs are directed against unmutated variant regions.

About this clone: What it binds is not known.

J is TRBJ2-2 and V is TRBV30; 9 nucleotides line up with TRBD2. The source of this sequence is an adult who received the AZD1222 COVID-19 vaccine. This material consisted of peripheral blood, taken 28 days after the second AZD1222 dose. CDR3 sequence (DNA): TGTGCCTGGAGTGAAGGCGGGAGGGAGTCCGGGGAGCTGTTTTTT. It is translated as CAWSEGGRESGELFF.